This entry concerns a single T cell receptor beta chain. Its target is not known. Libraries were prepared by immunoSEQ multiplex PCR; TCRdb keeps only in-frame clonotypes and omits some of them. The data contain 77,000 or so clones, around 92% of them seen just once; the ten biggest clones take up approximately 0.64%. This record comes from a study of graft-versus-host responses after intestinal transplantation. Across the whole study: All recipients were given anti-thymocyte globulin induction, and tacrolimus and steroids were then administered for three to four years.

The V gene's germline CDR1 is MDHEN and CDR2 SYDVKM. This CDR3 comprises 14 residues. Whole-study findings and limits: There were GvH clones found in recipient marrow, and some of them appeared first in ileum or blood.

The TCR sequence derives from a human patient who received an intestinal transplant, so some T cells may come from the graft donor. The sample was PBMCs, taken 98 days after intestinal transplantation. The genes are TRBV28 and TRBJ2-5; maybe TRBD1 (6 bases). The last part of the DNA fits TRBJ2-7 better; the J call may be wrong. The CDR3 DNA is TGTGCCAGCAGTTCGAACAGGGAGACCTACGAGCAGTACTTC. Encoded protein: CASSSNRETYEQYF.